This TCR beta chain was documented in a study of blood T cell repertoires in COVID-19. Here immunoSEQ multiplex PCR was the method, and the copy in TCRdb shows in-frame clones only, minus some. The sample holds more than 300,000 clones, roughly 90% seen once. Residents of about two dozen US areas, aged roughly 18 to 89 years, made up the participants. Cohort 3 donors counted as recovered after two negative PCRs, clearance, or resolved symptoms. Trimming stripped 2 bases from V and 1 base from J, with 15 bases between. Germline V gene sequence: CDR1 MNHEY, CDR2 SMNVEV (reference sequence). The CDR3 totals 16 residues.

Material: PBMCs or T cells enriched from blood (not recorded which). This sequence was found in a woman between 25 and 40 years old who had recovered from COVID-19. V is TRBV27 and J is TRBJ2-7; D perhaps matches TRBD1 (7 bases). Written as DNA, the CDR3 is TGTGCCAGCAGTTTACGGGGGACAGCCTTTTCCTACGAGCAGTACTTC. Translating it yields CASSLRGTAFSYEQYF.